The source of this T cell receptor (beta chain) is a study of beta chain features in type 1 diabetes. The sample holds many counts of this clone. This CDR3 is built from 15 residues. Germline CDR1 LNHDA, CDR2 SQIVND (reference sequence). Trimming at V came to 3 bases and at J to 3 bases, leaving 8 bases not matched to a gene. Reverse transcribing all isolated RNA meant expressed TCRB transcripts were sequenced. The data were produced by immunoSEQ multiplex PCR, yet TCRdb's version contains in-frame clones alone and is incomplete. Of just under 150,000 clones detected, about 10% appear once; the ten largest clones hold around 1.2%. It was via CD45RO/CCR7/CD25/CD127/CD95/CD27 that CD4+ naive, central memory, regulatory and stem cell-like memory cells were sorted.

This TCR was sampled from a young man in good health. The sequencing sample was made of naive CD4+ T cells from blood. V usage is TRBV19 and J usage is TRBJ2-7; TRBD1 agrees at 7 bases. The CDR3 region has the DNA TGTGCCAGTAGTATTCGGCCGGGACAGATCTACGAGCAGTACTTC. This gives the protein CASSIRPGQIYEQYF.